These T cell receptor beta chains were read from a single sample in a study of preoperative IRX-2 immunotherapy in early breast cancer. The protocol was immunoSEQ multiplex PCR, while the TCRdb copy is restricted to in-frame clones and leaves out a portion. The sample lists around 28,000 clones; around 89% were seen once. Collection of the sample occurred from a patient treated with IRX-2 immunotherapy. The origin of the receptors is a human donor with breast cancer. The conserved cysteine and the conserved F or W are not part of the CDR3 here. Fields, in order: V gene, CDR3 protein.

V: TRBV6-5
CDR3: ASSKGTDTQY

V: TRBV19
CDR3: ASSMWGVGQY

V: TRBV7-2
CDR3: ASSFGRYQPQH

V: TRBV28
CDR3: ASSSGQADQPQH

V: TRBV18
CDR3: ASWTGVPNQPQH

V: TRBV29-1
CDR3: SGSQGAMNTEAF

V: TRBV6-5
CDR3: ASRQEGNNEQF

V: TRBV2
CDR3: ASRAGLAGVVGELF

V: TRBV30
CDR3: AWILGVEQY

V: TRBV9
CDR3: ASRAGLVDNEQF

V: TRBV4-3
CDR3: ASSQREGGTASYNEQF

V: TRBV14
CDR3: ASSQVMAGRLHGTQY

V: TRBV27
CDR3: ASSLRSGGVSDTQY

V: TRBV27
CDR3: ASSLGFTQY

V: TRBV5-1
CDR3: ASSPTETNTGELF

V: TRBV18
CDR3: ASSPPGTGTGDEQY

V: TRBV11-3
CDR3: ASEDRGPGELF

V: TRBV11-2
CDR3: ASSLVGEGAF

V: TRBV5-1
CDR3: ASSVGQGDNQPQH

V: TRBV5-4
CDR3: ASSSSRSGELF

V: TRBV9
CDR3: ASSVFPGNTEAF

V: TRBV19
CDR3: ASSSPTSGTYNEQF

V: TRBV5-1
CDR3: ASSLFFTESSGANVLT